The sample holds a few counts of the clone carrying this T cell receptor (beta chain). Its antigen remains unidentified. Gene names are mouse gene names. The read halts 1 residue ahead of the CDR3 end, with the missing end drawn from the germline J gene. This sample is drawn from a study of tissue T cells after allogeneic stem cell transplantation. General study results and limits: Few T cell clones were shared across patients, but motif clusters showed tissue-specific shared signatures.

Germline V gene sequence: CDR1 SGHSN, CDR2 HYEKVE. The CDR3 is 13 amino acids. Trimming removed 1 base from V and 4 bases from J, with 7 bases in between. Specified time point: mouse harvest day 7 after allogeneic transplant. Tail vein injection delivered 10^7 T-cell-depleted bone marrow cells and 10^6 splenic CD5+ T cells. This mouse GVHD model was MHC-mismatched B6 to BALB/c, profiled day 7 or 14. The method was immunoSEQ multiplex PCR; TCRdb's version includes in-frame clones alone and lacks a portion of them. The sample yields approximately 4,000 clones, 50% seen once. The specimen sequenced was lymph node tissue. This receptor was identified in a female BALB/c mouse given C57BL/6 T cells with graft-versus-host disease after an allogeneic hematopoietic cell transplant. This sequence joins TRBV12-1 and TRBJ2-1; tentative D call: TRBD2 (6 bases). CDR3 in amino acids: CASSLLGYAEQFF. The CDR3 bases that were read are TGTGCCAGCTCTCTGCTGGGGTATGCTGAGCAGTTC.